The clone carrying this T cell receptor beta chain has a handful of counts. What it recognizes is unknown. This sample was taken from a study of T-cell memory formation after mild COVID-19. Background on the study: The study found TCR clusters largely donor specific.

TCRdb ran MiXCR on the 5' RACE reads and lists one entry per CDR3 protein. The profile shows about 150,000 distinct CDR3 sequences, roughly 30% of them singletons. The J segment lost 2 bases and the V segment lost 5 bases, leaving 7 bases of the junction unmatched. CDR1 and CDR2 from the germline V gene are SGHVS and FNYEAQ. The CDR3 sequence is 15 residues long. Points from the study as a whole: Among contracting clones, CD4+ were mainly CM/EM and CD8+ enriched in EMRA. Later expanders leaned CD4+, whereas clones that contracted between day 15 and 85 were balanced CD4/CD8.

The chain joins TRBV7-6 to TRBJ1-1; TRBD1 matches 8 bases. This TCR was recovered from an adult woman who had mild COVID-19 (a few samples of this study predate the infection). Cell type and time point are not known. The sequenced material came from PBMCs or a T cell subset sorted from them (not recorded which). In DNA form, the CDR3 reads TGTGCCAGCAGCGCCTTGACAGGGGTCAACACTGAAGCTTTCTTT. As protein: CASSALTGVNTEAFF.